This is a list of T cell receptor beta chains from one sample in a study of cytomegalovirus exposure and HLA in healthy donors. Libraries were prepared by immunoSEQ multiplex PCR; TCRdb keeps only in-frame clonotypes and omits some of them. This repertoire shows approximately 150,000 clones, under 85% found once; its top ten account for about 4%. Sequencing used PBMCs. The source is a man aged 45-60 years in good health and CMV-seropositive. CDR3s include the opening cysteine and the closing phenylalanine or tryptophan. Fields, in order: D gene, clone size, V gene, J gene, CDR3 protein, CDR3 DNA. D genes are given only for firm matches. Clone size appears in some rows only: once, few, many, or a class for an expanded clone.

D gene: TRBD1; clone size: once; V gene: TRBV28; J gene: TRBJ2-7; CDR3 protein: CASSIGQEYEQYF; CDR3 DNA: TGTGCCAGCAGTATCGGACAGGAGTACGAGCAGTACTTC
D gene: TRBD2; clone size: .; V gene: TRBV7-2; J gene: TRBJ2-7; CDR3 protein: CASSLRDGGVYEQYF; CDR3 DNA: TGTGCCAGCAGCTTAAGGGATGGGGGGGTCTACGAGCAGTACTTC
D gene: .; clone size: .; V gene: TRBV5-1; J gene: TRBJ2-4; CDR3 protein: CASSPGQQLAKNIQYF; CDR3 DNA: TGCGCCAGCAGCCCCGGACAGCAGCTAGCCAAAAACATTCAGTACTTC
D gene: .; clone size: .; V gene: TRBV4-3; J gene: TRBJ1-1; CDR3 protein: CASSQVGGNTEAFF; CDR3 DNA: TGCGCCAGCAGCCAAGTCGGGGGAAACACTGAAGCTTTCTTT
D gene: .; clone size: .; V gene: TRBV13; J gene: TRBJ2-7; CDR3 protein: CASSSRDYPYEQYF; CDR3 DNA: TGTGCCAGCAGCTCCCGGGATTACCCCTACGAGCAGTACTTC
D gene: TRBD1; clone size: .; V gene: TRBV6-5; J gene: TRBJ1-1; CDR3 protein: CASSNHRGNTEAFF; CDR3 DNA: TGTGCCAGCAGTAACCACAGGGGCAACACTGAAGCTTTCTTT
D gene: .; clone size: .; V gene: TRBV20-1; J gene: TRBJ2-1; CDR3 protein: CSARTSRGQFF; CDR3 DNA: TGCAGTGCTAGAACCAGCCGGGGGCAGTTCTTC
D gene: .; clone size: .; V gene: TRBV27; J gene: TRBJ1-3; CDR3 protein: CASSLRRNGNTIYF; CDR3 DNA: TGTGCCAGCAGTTTACGCAGGAACGGAAACACCATATATTTT
D gene: TRBD1; clone size: .; V gene: TRBV7-9; J gene: TRBJ1-2; CDR3 protein: CASTLSGTGASLRGYTF; CDR3 DNA: TGTGCCAGCACCCTTTCCGGGACAGGGGCCTCTCTACGCGGCTACACCTTC
D gene: .; clone size: .; V gene: TRBV27; J gene: TRBJ1-1; CDR3 protein: CASSPTPGQNTEAFF; CDR3 DNA: TGTGCCAGCAGCCCAACTCCGGGACAGAACACTGAAGCTTTCTTT
D gene: .; clone size: .; V gene: TRBV30; J gene: TRBJ1-1; CDR3 protein: CAWSAQMNTEAFF; CDR3 DNA: TGTGCCTGGAGTGCACAGATGAACACTGAAGCTTTCTTT
D gene: .; clone size: .; V gene: TRBV5-6; J gene: TRBJ2-7; CDR3 protein: CASSQISGLSLGEQYF; CDR3 DNA: TGTGCCAGCAGCCAAATCTCAGGACTCTCGCTGGGGGAGCAGTACTTC
D gene: .; clone size: .; V gene: TRBV10-3; J gene: TRBJ2-1; CDR3 protein: CAISDLNEQFF; CDR3 DNA: TGTGCCATCAGTGATCTCAATGAGCAGTTCTTC
D gene: .; clone size: .; V gene: TRBV27; J gene: TRBJ1-1; CDR3 protein: CASSFQGSTEAFF; CDR3 DNA: TGTGCCAGCAGTTTTCAGGGGTCCACTGAAGCTTTCTTT
D gene: .; clone size: .; V gene: TRBV5-5; J gene: TRBJ1-2; CDR3 protein: CASSLQGQNIRGYTF; CDR3 DNA: TGTGCCAGCAGCTTGCAAGGACAGAACATTCGTGGCTACACCTTC
D gene: TRBD1; clone size: .; V gene: TRBV5-4; J gene: TRBJ1-2; CDR3 protein: CASSLRDRAYGYTF; CDR3 DNA: TGTGCCAGCAGCTTGAGGGACAGGGCTTATGGCTACACCTTC
D gene: TRBD2; clone size: .; V gene: TRBV19; J gene: TRBJ2-1; CDR3 protein: CAAWGGGAGEQFF; CDR3 DNA: TGTGCCGCATGGGGCGGGGGGGCGGGTGAGCAGTTCTTC
D gene: .; clone size: .; V gene: TRBV5-1; J gene: TRBJ2-5; CDR3 protein: CASSAEETQYF; CDR3 DNA: TGCGCCAGCAGCGCGGAGGAGACCCAGTACTTC
D gene: .; clone size: .; V gene: TRBV6-6; J gene: TRBJ2-3; CDR3 protein: CASSYGGSADTQYF; CDR3 DNA: TGTGCCAGCAGTTACGGGGGGTCCGCAGATACGCAGTATTTT
D gene: .; clone size: .; V gene: TRBV19; J gene: TRBJ2-5; CDR3 protein: CASSMLGVENQETQYF; CDR3 DNA: TGTGCCAGTAGTATGCTAGGGGTTGAGAACCAAGAGACCCAGTACTTC
D gene: TRBD2; clone size: .; V gene: TRBV5-4; J gene: TRBJ2-1; CDR3 protein: CASSFPGTSIDEQFF; CDR3 DNA: TGTGCCAGCAGCTTTCCCGGGACTAGCATCGATGAGCAGTTCTTC
D gene: TRBD1; clone size: .; V gene: TRBV15; J gene: TRBJ2-2; CDR3 protein: CATSRNQDRGWTGELFF; CDR3 DNA: TGTGCCACCAGCAGAAACCAAGACAGGGGTTGGACCGGGGAGCTGTTTTTT
D gene: .; clone size: few; V gene: TRBV21-1; J gene: TRBJ1-1; CDR3 protein: CASSTRQMNTEAFF; CDR3 DNA: TGTGCCAGCAGCACCCGACAGATGAACACTGAAGCTTTCTTT
D gene: .; clone size: .; V gene: TRBV5-8; J gene: TRBJ2-1; CDR3 protein: CASNRGEVNNEQFF; CDR3 DNA: TGTGCCAGCAACCGAGGTGAGGTAAACAATGAGCAGTTCTTC
D gene: TRBD1; clone size: .; V gene: TRBV5-1; J gene: TRBJ1-5; CDR3 protein: CASSEQGASNQPQHF; CDR3 DNA: TGCGCCAGCTCCGAACAGGGGGCTAGCAATCAGCCCCAGCATTTT
D gene: .; clone size: .; V gene: TRBV29-1; J gene: TRBJ2-2; CDR3 protein: CSVGQGGYAGELFF; CDR3 DNA: TGCAGCGTTGGGCAGGGAGGATATGCCGGGGAGCTGTTTTTT
D gene: TRBD1; clone size: .; V gene: TRBV15; J gene: TRBJ1-5; CDR3 protein: CATSRDYGTGDQPQHF; CDR3 DNA: TGTGCCACCAGCAGAGATTATGGCACAGGGGATCAGCCCCAGCATTTT
D gene: TRBD2; clone size: few; V gene: TRBV9; J gene: TRBJ2-7; CDR3 protein: CASKLLGVAGGPDEQYF; CDR3 DNA: TGTGCCAGCAAACTTTTAGGGGTAGCGGGAGGGCCCGACGAGCAGTACTTC
D gene: TRBD1; clone size: few; V gene: TRBV6-6; J gene: TRBJ2-7; CDR3 protein: CASSNPGQGIYEQYF; CDR3 DNA: TGTGCCAGCAGTAATCCGGGACAGGGCATTTACGAGCAGTACTTC
D gene: .; clone size: .; V gene: TRBV7-2; J gene: TRBJ2-3; CDR3 protein: CASSLARDTQYF; CDR3 DNA: TGTGCCAGCAGCTTAGCGAGAGATACGCAGTATTTT
D gene: .; clone size: .; V gene: TRBV7-3; J gene: TRBJ2-1; CDR3 protein: CASSLAASDEQFF; CDR3 DNA: TGTGCCAGCAGCTTAGCGGCGTCAGATGAGCAGTTCTTC
D gene: .; clone size: .; V gene: TRBV7-3; J gene: TRBJ2-6; CDR3 protein: CASSPYRVAGANVLTF; CDR3 DNA: TGTGCCAGCAGCCCCTACAGGGTAGCGGGGGCCAACGTCCTGACTTTC
D gene: TRBD1; clone size: .; V gene: TRBV5-1; J gene: TRBJ2-1; CDR3 protein: CASSWGQGAENEQFF; CDR3 DNA: TGCGCCAGCAGCTGGGGGCAGGGGGCGGAGAATGAGCAGTTCTTC
D gene: .; clone size: .; V gene: TRBV7-9; J gene: TRBJ1-1; CDR3 protein: CSSSLLETEAFF; CDR3 DNA: TGTTCCAGCAGCTTATTGGAGACTGAAGCTTTCTTT
D gene: TRBD1; clone size: .; V gene: TRBV18; J gene: TRBJ2-4; CDR3 protein: CASSPPEGAGKNIQYF; CDR3 DNA: TGTGCCAGCTCACCACCAGAGGGGGCGGGCAAAAACATTCAGTACTTC
D gene: TRBD1; clone size: .; V gene: TRBV6-5; J gene: TRBJ1-5; CDR3 protein: CASRRRDRAQPQHF; CDR3 DNA: TGTGCCAGCAGGCGCCGGGACAGGGCACAGCCCCAGCATTTT
D gene: .; clone size: .; V gene: TRBV9; J gene: TRBJ1-2; CDR3 protein: CASSPRQAVF; CDR3 DNA: TGTGCCAGCAGCCCCCGACAGGCCGTCTTC
D gene: .; clone size: .; V gene: TRBV18; J gene: TRBJ1-5; CDR3 protein: CASSPPGDQPQHF; CDR3 DNA: TGTGCCAGCTCACCCCCGGGGGATCAGCCCCAGCATTTT
D gene: TRBD2; clone size: .; V gene: TRBV2; J gene: TRBJ2-1; CDR3 protein: CASSEQSGVAGYNEQFF; CDR3 DNA: TGTGCCAGCAGTGAACAATCAGGGGTAGCGGGGTACAATGAGCAGTTCTTC
D gene: .; clone size: .; V gene: TRBV7-2; J gene: TRBJ1-5; CDR3 protein: CASSPGGMMQPQHF; CDR3 DNA: TGTGCCAGCAGCCCCGGAGGAATGATGCAGCCCCAGCATTTT
D gene: .; clone size: .; V gene: TRBV19; J gene: TRBJ1-1; CDR3 protein: CARDRRNTEAFF; CDR3 DNA: TGTGCCAGGGACAGAAGAAACACTGAAGCTTTCTTT
D gene: .; clone size: .; V gene: TRBV18; J gene: TRBJ2-7; CDR3 protein: CASSPIGESKAEQYF; CDR3 DNA: TGTGCCAGCTCACCAATAGGGGAATCTAAGGCCGAGCAGTACTTC
D gene: .; clone size: .; V gene: TRBV7-2; J gene: TRBJ2-7; CDR3 protein: CASSWGLSSYEQYF; CDR3 DNA: TGTGCCAGCAGCTGGGGACTCAGCTCCTACGAGCAGTACTTC
D gene: .; clone size: .; V gene: TRBV4-1; J gene: TRBJ2-7; CDR3 protein: CASSQWGVEYGPYYEQYF; CDR3 DNA: TGCGCCAGCAGCCAATGGGGGGTCGAGTACGGCCCCTACTACGAGCAGTACTTC
D gene: .; clone size: few; V gene: TRBV6-6; J gene: TRBJ2-5; CDR3 protein: CASSYLRQVQETQYF; CDR3 DNA: TGTGCCAGCAGTTACCTGAGACAGGTCCAAGAGACCCAGTACTTC
D gene: TRBD1; clone size: .; V gene: TRBV27; J gene: TRBJ2-1; CDR3 protein: CASSSPGQGIGEQFF; CDR3 DNA: TGTGCCAGCAGTTCGCCGGGACAGGGAATAGGTGAGCAGTTCTTC
D gene: .; clone size: .; V gene: TRBV5-4; J gene: TRBJ2-1; CDR3 protein: CASPGLGGFNEQFF; CDR3 DNA: TGTGCCAGCCCCGGACTAGGGGGATTCAATGAGCAGTTCTTC
D gene: .; clone size: .; V gene: TRBV7-2; J gene: TRBJ2-3; CDR3 protein: CASSLVAGPLGNTQYF; CDR3 DNA: TGTGCCAGCAGCTTAGTGGCTGGACCCCTCGGGAATACGCAGTATTTT
D gene: .; clone size: .; V gene: TRBV5-1; J gene: TRBJ2-7; CDR3 protein: CASSRTNYEQYF; CDR3 DNA: TGCGCCAGCAGCAGGACAAACTACGAGCAGTACTTC
D gene: .; clone size: .; V gene: TRBV7-3; J gene: TRBJ2-5; CDR3 protein: CASSRSSQETQYF; CDR3 DNA: TGTGCCAGCAGCCGGAGCAGCCAAGAGACCCAGTACTTC
D gene: .; clone size: .; V gene: TRBV5-1; J gene: TRBJ1-2; CDR3 protein: CASSLMSDYGYTF; CDR3 DNA: TGCGCCAGCAGCTTGATGTCGGACTATGGCTACACCTTC
D gene: TRBD2; clone size: .; V gene: TRBV7-8; J gene: TRBJ2-7; CDR3 protein: CASSLVASGRKNEQYF; CDR3 DNA: TGTGCCAGCAGCTTAGTAGCCAGCGGGAGGAAGAACGAGCAGTACTTC
D gene: .; clone size: .; V gene: TRBV7-9; J gene: TRBJ1-1; CDR3 protein: CASSPYSGNTEAFF; CDR3 DNA: TGTGCCAGCAGCCCTTACTCGGGGAACACTGAAGCTTTCTTT
D gene: TRBD2; clone size: .; V gene: TRBV19; J gene: TRBJ2-3; CDR3 protein: CASSNGLAGGSTDTQYF; CDR3 DNA: TGTGCCAGTAGTAACGGACTAGCGGGGGGTAGCACAGATACGCAGTATTTT